The clone carrying this T cell receptor beta chain has just one count. The antigen is not known. This entry comes from a study of Ad26.COV2.S vaccination and SARS-CoV-2 variants. Study-wide points: Across vaccine and placebo recipients, the breadth of non-spike TCRs was similar. Spike-specific TCR breadth in vaccine recipients exceeded that seen in placebo recipients.

Treatment described: some 19 received Ad26.COV2.S at low or high dose, single or two shots; roughly five received placebo; per-sample allocation not given. Each sample was drawn 63 days after the first injection (of vaccine or placebo). In the vaccine, an Ad26 vector expressed the SARS-CoV-2 spike of the Wuhan strain. Unmatched junction bases numbered 2, after V lost 0 bases and J lost 3 bases. The germline V gene has CDR1 SGHRS and CDR2 YFSETQ. There are 17 residues in the CDR3. TCRdb's copy holds only in-frame clones and misses some; the assay was immunoSEQ multiplex PCR. Of around 500,000 clones in the sample, 80% to 90% are singletons; the top ten hold 1.5% to 2%.

This specimen was peripheral blood, taken in a trial of Ad26.COV2.S vaccine versus placebo. The clonotype was recovered from a person aged 18-65 years who received the Ad26.COV2.S COVID-19 vaccine or a placebo. The chain is built from TRBV5-1 and TRBJ2-2; 13 bases match TRBD2. DNA of the CDR3: TGCGCCAGCAGCTTGGGACTAGCGGGAGGCGACACCGGGGAGCTGTTTTTT. Translating gives CASSLGLAGGDTGELFF.